This is a list of T cell receptor beta chains from one sample in a study of CD8+ T cells in alopecia areata. This table comes from immunoSEQ multiplex PCR, and its TCRdb copy is limited to in-frame clones, with some not included. The sample contains a few hundred thousand clones, 65% to 70% of which appear only once. The source was CD4+ T cells sorted from blood, collected at week 0. These receptors all stem from a human donor with alopecia areata. Each CDR3 is given with its conserved first and last residue. D genes are given only for firm matches. Not every row has a clone size; where given, it reads once, few, many or a size class.

15,TRBD1,.,TRBV10-3,TRBJ2-3,CATRLDRVATDTQYF,TGTGCCACCCGCTTGGACAGGGTGGCCACAGATACGCAGTATTTT
14,.,few,TRBV6-6,TRBJ2-7,CASSYEGVNYEQYF,TGTGCCAGCAGTTACGAGGGAGTCAACTACGAGCAGTACTTC
14,.,.,TRBV29-1,TRBJ1-1,CSDLSGVGKTEAFF,TGCAGCGACCTGTCAGGGGTTGGGAAAACTGAAGCTTTCTTT
15,.,.,TRBV2,TRBJ2-4,CASSDGPIGGNIQYF,TGTGCCAGCAGTGACGGCCCGATAGGGGGGAACATTCAGTACTTC
13,.,once,TRBV5-1,TRBJ1-1,CASSLAIGTEAFF,TGCGCCAGCAGCTTGGCCATTGGTACTGAAGCTTTCTTT
16,TRBD1,few,TRBV9,TRBJ2-1,CASTIRDRKFWDEQFF,TGTGCCAGCACCATCCGGGACAGGAAGTTTTGGGATGAGCAGTTCTTC
17,.,.,TRBV19,TRBJ2-1,CASSVVGGSLGHNEQFF,TGTGCCAGTAGTGTAGTGGGAGGTAGTCTGGGCCACAATGAGCAGTTCTTC
11,.,few,TRBV29-1,TRBJ1-1,CSVNREAEAFF,TGCAGCGTTAACAGGGAGGCTGAAGCTTTCTTT
18,.,.,TRBV13,TRBJ2-2,CASSLRSTGPTNTGELFF,TGTGCCAGCAGCTTACGATCCACGGGGCCCACGAACACCGGGGAGCTGTTTTTT
14,.,.,TRBV30,TRBJ1-2,CAWSLRGRNYGYTF,TGTGCCTGGAGTTTAAGGGGGAGGAACTATGGCTACACCTTC
14,TRBD1,once,TRBV6-5,TRBJ1-5,CASSPDRVSQPQHF,TGTGCCAGCAGCCCCGACAGGGTTTCTCAGCCCCAGCATTTT
12,.,.,TRBV30,TRBJ1-1,CAWSRGLGEAFF,TGTGCCTGGAGTCGGGGACTCGGTGAAGCTTTCTTT
13,.,.,TRBV29-1,TRBJ1-1,CSVATGVNTEAFF,TGCAGCGTTGCGACAGGAGTTAACACTGAAGCTTTCTTT
14,.,.,TRBV30,TRBJ2-7,CAWSVRLGDYEQYF,TGTGCCTGGAGTGTGAGATTGGGGGACTACGAGCAGTACTTC
13,TRBD1,few,TRBV30,TRBJ1-2,CAGKGQGLFGYTF,TGTGCCGGGAAGGGACAGGGTTTGTTTGGCTACACCTTC
14,.,.,TRBV29-1,TRBJ2-2,CSARKGLNTGELFF,TGCAGCGCCCGCAAGGGGTTGAACACCGGGGAGCTGTTTTTT
17,.,.,TRBV6-4,TRBJ2-2,CASSPLGTELNTGELFF,TGTGCCAGCAGTCCACTGGGGACCGAATTGAACACCGGGGAGCTGTTTTTT
15,TRBD1,.,TRBV7-2,TRBJ1-4,CASSADRGSNEKLFF,TGTGCCAGCAGCGCCGACAGGGGATCGAATGAAAAACTGTTTTTT